These T cell receptor beta chains were read from a single sample in a study of blood T cells in healthy people across ages. MiXCR, applied by TCRdb to the 5' RACE reads, yields one record per CDR3 protein. Among hundreds of thousands of distinct CDR3 sequences listed, less than 45% were seen once. What was sequenced was blood. The receptors shown here come from a man older than 75 in good health. CDR3s include the opening cysteine and the closing phenylalanine or tryptophan. The D gene is left open where the match is weak. The size entry is marked missing in some rows and otherwise reads once, few, many or a size class.

size,D,J,V,DNA,CDR3
.,.,TRBJ2-1,TRBV7-9,TGTGCCAGCAGCGAAACAGCATACAATGAGCAGTTCTTC,CASSETAYNEQFF
few,.,TRBJ2-5,TRBV20-1,TGCAGTGCCCCGATGGGCAGGGGGGGAAATGAGCAGTACTTC,CSAPMGRGGNEQYF
.,.,TRBJ1-1,TRBV7-9,TGTGCCAGCAAACTGGTTCTGAACACTGAAGCTTTCTTT,CASKLVLNTEAFF
.,.,TRBJ1-5,TRBV10-3,TGTGCCATCCCTGATTCGCGGTGTAGCCAGCATTTT,CAIPDSRCSQHF
.,TRBD2,TRBJ2-3,TRBV5-1,TGCGCCAGCAGCCTCGGGATAGCGGGACCCACAGATACGCAGTATTTT,CASSLGIAGPTDTQYF
.,TRBD2,TRBJ2-1,TRBV12-3/TRBV12-4,TGTGCCAGCAAGGGGCGTGGAGCGGGAGCCTCGTACAATGAGCAGTTCTTC,CASKGRGAGASYNEQFF
many,TRBD1,TRBJ2-7,TRBV6-2/TRBV6-3,TGTGCCAGCAGTTACATCAGGGGGCAGTCCTACGAGCAGTACTTC,CASSYIRGQSYEQYF
.,.,TRBJ2-7,TRBV10-3,TGTGCCATCAGTGGCCACTCCTACGAGCAGTACTTC,CAISGHSYEQYF
.,.,TRBJ2-3,TRBV20-1,TGCAGTCCACCTAAGGGGGAATCCGCAGATACGCAGTATTTT,CSPPKGESADTQYF
.,.,TRBJ2-3,TRBV3-1,TGTGCCAGCAGCCAAGAAATTGGGCTAGCCGACAATACGCAGTATTTT,CASSQEIGLADNTQYF
.,.,TRBJ2-5,TRBV20-1,TGCAGTGCCCACCCCCCTCGGAACCAAGAGACCCAGTACTTC,CSAHPPRNQETQYF
.,.,TRBJ2-5,TRBV27,TGTGCCAGCAGTTTAGGGTTGAAGGGTGTTACGGAGACCCAGTACTTC,CASSLGLKGVTETQYF